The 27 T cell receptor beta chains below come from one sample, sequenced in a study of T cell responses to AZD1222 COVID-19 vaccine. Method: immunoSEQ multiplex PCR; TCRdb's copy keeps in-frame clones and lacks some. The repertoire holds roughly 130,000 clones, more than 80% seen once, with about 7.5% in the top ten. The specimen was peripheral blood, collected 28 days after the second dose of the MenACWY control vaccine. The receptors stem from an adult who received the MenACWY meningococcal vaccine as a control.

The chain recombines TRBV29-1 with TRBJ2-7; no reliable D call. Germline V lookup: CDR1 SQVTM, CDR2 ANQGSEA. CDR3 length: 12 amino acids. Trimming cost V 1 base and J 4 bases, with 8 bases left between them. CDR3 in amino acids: CSVEGAGYEQYF. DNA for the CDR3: TGCAGCGTTGAAGGGGCCGGGTACGAGCAGTACTTC.

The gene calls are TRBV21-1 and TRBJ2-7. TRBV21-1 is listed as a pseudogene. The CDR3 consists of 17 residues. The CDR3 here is CASSKGRGVNFAYEQYF. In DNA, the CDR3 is TGTGCCAGCAGCAAAGGGAGGGGGGTTAACTTTGCGTACGAGCAGTACTTC.

The CDR3 DNA reads TGTGCCAGCAGTAGCGGACCTTCACCCCTCCACTTT. Translating it yields CASSSGPSPLHF. The chain uses TRBV28 and TRBJ1-6; no reliable D call. V lost 5 bases and J lost 9, with 8 bases in between. The CDR3 covers 12 residues. CDR1 and CDR2 from the germline V gene are MDHEN and SYDVKM.

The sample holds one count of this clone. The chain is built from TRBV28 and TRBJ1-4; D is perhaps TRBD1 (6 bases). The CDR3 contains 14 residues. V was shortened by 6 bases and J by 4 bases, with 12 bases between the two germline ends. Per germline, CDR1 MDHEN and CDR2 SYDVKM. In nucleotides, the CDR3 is TGTGCCAGCAGACAGGGCTCCCATAATGAAAAACTGTTTTTT. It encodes CASRQGSHNEKLFF.

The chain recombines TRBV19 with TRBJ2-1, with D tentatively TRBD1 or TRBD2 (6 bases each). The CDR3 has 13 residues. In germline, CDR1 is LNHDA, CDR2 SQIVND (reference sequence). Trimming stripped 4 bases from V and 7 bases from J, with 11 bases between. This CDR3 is CASSKGGGNEQFF. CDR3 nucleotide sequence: TGTGCCAGTAGTAAGGGGGGCGGGAATGAGCAGTTCTTC.

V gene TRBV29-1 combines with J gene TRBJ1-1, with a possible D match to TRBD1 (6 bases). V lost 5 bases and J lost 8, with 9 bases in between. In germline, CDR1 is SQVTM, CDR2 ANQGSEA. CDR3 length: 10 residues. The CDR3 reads CSVTGLEAFF. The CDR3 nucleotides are TGCAGCGTTACAGGGTTGGAAGCTTTCTTT.

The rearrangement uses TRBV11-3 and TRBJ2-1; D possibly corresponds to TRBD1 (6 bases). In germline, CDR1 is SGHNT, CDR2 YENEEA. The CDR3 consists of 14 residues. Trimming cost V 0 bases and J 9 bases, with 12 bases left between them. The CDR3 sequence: CASSLDPRGGEQFF. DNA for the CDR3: TGTGCCAGCAGCTTAGATCCCAGGGGCGGTGAGCAGTTCTTC. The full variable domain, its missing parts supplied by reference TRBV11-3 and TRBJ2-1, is EAGVVQSPRYKIIEKKQPVAFWCNPISGHNTLYWYLQNLGQGPELLIRYENEEAVDDSQLPKDRFSAERLKGVDSTLKIQPAELGDSAVYLCASSLDPRGGEQFFGPGTRLTVL.

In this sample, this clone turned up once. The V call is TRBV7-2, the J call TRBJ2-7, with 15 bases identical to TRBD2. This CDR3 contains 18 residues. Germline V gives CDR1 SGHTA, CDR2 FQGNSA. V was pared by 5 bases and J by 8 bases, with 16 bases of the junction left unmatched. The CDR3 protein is CASSTPGLAGGGGNQQYF. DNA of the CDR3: TGTGCCAGCAGCACCCCGGGACTAGCGGGAGGAGGGGGCAACCAGCAGTACTTC.

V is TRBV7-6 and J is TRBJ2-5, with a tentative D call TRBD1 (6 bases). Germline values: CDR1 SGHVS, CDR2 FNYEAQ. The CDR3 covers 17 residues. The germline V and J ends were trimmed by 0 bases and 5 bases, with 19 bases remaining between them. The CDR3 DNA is TGTGCCAGCAGCTTAGCTAGTGGGGGACAAAGAGGGGAGACCCAGTACTTC. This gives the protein CASSLASGGQRGETQYF.

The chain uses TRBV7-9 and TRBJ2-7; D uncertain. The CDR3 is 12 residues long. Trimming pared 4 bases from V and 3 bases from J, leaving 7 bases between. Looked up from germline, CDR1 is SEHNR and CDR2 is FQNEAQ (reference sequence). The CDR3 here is CASSSTNYEQYF. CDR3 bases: TGTGCCAGCAGCTCGACCAACTACGAGCAGTACTTC.

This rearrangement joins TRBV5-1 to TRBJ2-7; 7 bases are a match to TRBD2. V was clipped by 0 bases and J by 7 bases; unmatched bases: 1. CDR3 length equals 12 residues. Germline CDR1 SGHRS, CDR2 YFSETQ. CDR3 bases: TGCGCCAGCAGCTTGGGGGGACTAGAGCAGTACTTC. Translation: CASSLGGLEQYF.

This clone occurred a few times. CDR3 sequence (DNA): TGTGCCAGCAGTTTGGGGCGGGGTCCCGGGGAGCTGTTTTTT. Protein product: CASSLGRGPGELFF. V and J are TRBV27 and TRBJ2-2, with D possibly matching TRBD2 (6 bases). V lost 3 bases, J lost 6 bases, and 11 bases lay in between. CDR1 and CDR2 from the germline V gene are MNHEY and SMNVEV (reference sequence). The CDR3 consists of 14 residues.

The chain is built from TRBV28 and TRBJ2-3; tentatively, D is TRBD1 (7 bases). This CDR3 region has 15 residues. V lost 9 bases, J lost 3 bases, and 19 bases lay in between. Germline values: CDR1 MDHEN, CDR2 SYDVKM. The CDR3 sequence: CASSKGGQRTDTQYF. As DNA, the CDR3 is TGTGCCAGTTCAAAGGGGGGACAGCGGACAGATACGCAGTATTTT.

DNA of the CDR3: TGTGCCAGCAGTGACGACCCCAGCGGGGGAGCAGATACGCAGTATTTT. It encodes CASSDDPSGGADTQYF. V gene TRBV6-4 combines with J gene TRBJ2-3, with 8 bases that match TRBD2. V lost 2 bases and J lost 4; bases outside the gene matches: 8. Germline assignment: CDR1 MRHNA and CDR2 SNTAGT. This CDR3 spans 16 amino acids.

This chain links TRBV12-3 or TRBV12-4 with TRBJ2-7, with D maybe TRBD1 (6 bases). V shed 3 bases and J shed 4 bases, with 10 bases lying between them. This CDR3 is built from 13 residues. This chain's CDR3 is CASSFEGQYEQYF. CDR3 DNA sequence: TGTGCCAGCAGTTTTGAAGGACAGTACGAGCAGTACTTC.

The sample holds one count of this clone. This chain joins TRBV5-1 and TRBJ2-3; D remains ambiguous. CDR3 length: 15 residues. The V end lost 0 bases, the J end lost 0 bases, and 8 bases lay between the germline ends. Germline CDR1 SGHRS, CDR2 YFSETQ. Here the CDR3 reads CASSLASTSTDTQYF. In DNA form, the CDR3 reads TGCGCCAGCAGCTTGGCTTCTACTAGCACAGATACGCAGTATTTT.

The CDR3 loop is CASSFGTGSEQFF. DNA for the CDR3: TGTGCCAGCAGTTTTGGGACGGGCAGTGAGCAGTTCTTC. The chain carries TRBV12-3 or TRBV12-4 and TRBJ2-1; tentatively, D is TRBD1 or TRBD2 (5 bases each). V gave up 3 bases and J gave up 9 bases, with 12 bases separating them. The CDR3 totals 13 residues.

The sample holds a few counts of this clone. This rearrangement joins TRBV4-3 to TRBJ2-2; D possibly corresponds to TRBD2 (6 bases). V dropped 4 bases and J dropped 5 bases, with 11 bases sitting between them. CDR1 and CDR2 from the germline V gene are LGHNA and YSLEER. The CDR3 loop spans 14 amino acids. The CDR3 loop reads CASSPDAGTGELFF. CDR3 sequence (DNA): TGCGCCAGCAGCCCAGATGCGGGGACCGGGGAGCTGTTTTTT.

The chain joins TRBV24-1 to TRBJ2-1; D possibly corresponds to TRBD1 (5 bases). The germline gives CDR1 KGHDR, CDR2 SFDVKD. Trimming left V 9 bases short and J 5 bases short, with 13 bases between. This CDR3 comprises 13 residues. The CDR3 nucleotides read TGTGCCACCTCGGCCAGGGCAAACAATGAGCAGTTCTTC. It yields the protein CATSARANNEQFF.

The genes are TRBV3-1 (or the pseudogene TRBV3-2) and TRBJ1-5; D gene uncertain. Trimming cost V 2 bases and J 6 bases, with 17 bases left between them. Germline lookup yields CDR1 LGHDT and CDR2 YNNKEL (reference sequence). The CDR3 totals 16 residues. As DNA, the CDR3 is TGTGCCAGCAGCCAATCATTTCTGGAGGTCGGTCAGCCCCAGCATTTT. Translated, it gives CASSQSFLEVGQPQHF.

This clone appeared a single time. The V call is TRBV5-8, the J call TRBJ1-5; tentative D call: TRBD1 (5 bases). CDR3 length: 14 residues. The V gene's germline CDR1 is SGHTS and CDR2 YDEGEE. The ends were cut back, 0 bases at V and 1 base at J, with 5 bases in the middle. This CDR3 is CASSLEGSNQPQHF. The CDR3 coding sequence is TGTGCCAGCAGCTTGGAGGGGAGCAATCAGCCCCAGCATTTT. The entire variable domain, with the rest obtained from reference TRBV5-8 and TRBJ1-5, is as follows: EAGVTQSPTHLIKTRGQQATLRCSPISGHTSVYWYQQALGLGLQFLLWYDEGEERNRGNFPPRFSGRQFPNYSSELNVNALELEDSALYLCASSLEGSNQPQHFGDGTRLSIL.

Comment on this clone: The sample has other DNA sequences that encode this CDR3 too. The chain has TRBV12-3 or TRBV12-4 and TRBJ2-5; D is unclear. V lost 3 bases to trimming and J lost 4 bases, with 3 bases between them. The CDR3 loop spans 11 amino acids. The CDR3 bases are TGTGCCAGCAGTTTCTTAGAGACCCAGTACTTC. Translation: CASSFLETQYF.

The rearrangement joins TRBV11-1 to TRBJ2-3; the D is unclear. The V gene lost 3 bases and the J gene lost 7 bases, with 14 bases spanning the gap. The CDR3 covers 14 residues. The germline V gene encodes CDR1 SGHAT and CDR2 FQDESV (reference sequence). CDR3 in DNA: TGTGCCAGCAGCTTCTCCCTAGAGGATAATACGCAGTATTTT. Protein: CASSFSLEDNTQYF.

The CDR3 protein is CASSMEGYEQYF. CDR3 DNA sequence: TGTGCCAGTAGTATGGAGGGCTACGAGCAGTACTTC. The gene calls are TRBV19 and TRBJ2-7, with D perhaps TRBD2 (6 bases). The V gene lost 3 bases and the J gene lost 3 bases, with 6 bases spanning the gap. The CDR3 consists of 12 residues. Germline V gene data show CDR1 as LNHDA and CDR2 as SQIVND (reference sequence).

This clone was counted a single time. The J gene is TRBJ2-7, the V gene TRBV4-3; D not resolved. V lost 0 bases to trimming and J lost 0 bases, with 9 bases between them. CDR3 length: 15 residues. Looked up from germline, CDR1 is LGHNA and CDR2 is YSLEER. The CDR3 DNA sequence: TGCGCCAGCAGCCAAGAAGGTGGGCCCTCCTACGAGCAGTACTTC. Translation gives CASSQEGGPSYEQYF.

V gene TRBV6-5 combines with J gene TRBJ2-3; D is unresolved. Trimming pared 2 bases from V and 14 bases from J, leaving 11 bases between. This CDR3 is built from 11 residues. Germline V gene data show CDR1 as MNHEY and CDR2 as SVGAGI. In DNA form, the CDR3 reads TGTGCCAGCAGTTACCGGTCCTATTGGTATTTT. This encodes CASSYRSYWYF.

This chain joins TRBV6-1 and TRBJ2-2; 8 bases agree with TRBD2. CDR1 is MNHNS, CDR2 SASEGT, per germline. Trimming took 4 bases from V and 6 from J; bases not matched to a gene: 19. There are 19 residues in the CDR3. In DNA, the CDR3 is TGTGCCAGCAGTGGCGGGGGCGGGAGGTCCCCATCCCGAGCCGGGGAGCTGTTTTTT. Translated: CASSGGGGRSPSRAGELFF.